This T cell receptor beta chain is drawn from a study of spatial heterogeneity in lung cancer. Study context: Follow-up PBMC specimens underwent sequencing when available; their median timing was around 24 months after resection. Combinations of a unique TCR and a UMI were tallied in raw reads, and on average each appeared more than ten times. Regarding the study as a whole: Blood carried ubiquitous expanded tumor TCRs more at resection than follow-up.

Regarding time point: blood at routine non-recurrence follow-up after resection. The study sequenced unsorted whole RNA from tumor, nontumor lung or frozen PBMC. TCRdb re-analysed the 5' RACE reads in MiXCR, keeping a single row per CDR3 protein. This sample has around 110,000 distinct CDR3 sequences, with over 9% found just once. A word on this clonotype: Its antigen is undetermined.

The receptor comes from a male donor with early-stage non-small cell lung cancer. Sequenced material: PBMCs, taken at follow-up.

The CDR3 region has the DNA TGTGCCAGCAGCCTACAGGGGGGTGTGACAGATACGCAGTATTTT. As protein: CASSLQGGVTDTQYF. The V call is TRBV7-9, the J call TRBJ2-3; TRBD1 matches 8 bases. Looked up from germline, CDR1 is SEHNR and CDR2 is FQNEAQ (reference sequence). Unmatched junction bases numbered 7, after V lost 5 bases and J lost 3 bases. The CDR3 is 15 amino acids.